One TCR beta chain is described in this entry. What it binds is not known. This sample is part of a study of cytomegalovirus exposure and HLA in healthy donors. Study context: A data release that came early held tens of millions of unique TCRs from HLA-typed donors.

From germline, CDR1 is MNHNY and CDR2 SVGAGI (reference sequence). The CDR3 extends over 15 amino acids. V gave up 0 bases and J gave up 7 bases; unmatched junction bases: 3. Study-level points and caveats: Overall, approximately 150 TCR beta chains were annotated as cytomegalovirus-associated. TCR beta sequences reportedly predicted most subjects' HLA-A and HLA-B alleles accurately.

Healthy bone marrow donors made up the donor group. Amplification used 60 Vbeta primers and 13 Jbeta primers. The repertoire was sequenced with immunoSEQ multiplex PCR; TCRdb's copy has only in-frame clones and lacks some. The sample comprises some 180,000 clones, roughly 78% of which are singletons, and under 4.5% rests with the top ten. This chain connects TRBV6-6 to TRBJ2-2; 9 nucleotides align to TRBD2. This sequence was found in a woman aged 25 to 39 in good health and CMV-seropositive. Sequencing was performed on PBMCs. CDR3 bases: TGTGCCAGCAGTTACTCGCGGGAGGGGGTCGGGGAGCTGTTTTTT. The encoded protein is CASSYSREGVGELFF.